This TCR beta chain was sequenced during a study of T cell repertoires in cytomegalovirus infection. Study-level information: Recently identified HLA-C-restricted CMV epitopes were among the peptides used. Public TCR beta signatures marked donors with CMV infection and the matching HLA.

TCRdb redid the calling of the reads with MiXCR, one entry per CDR3 protein. The sample comprises roughly 220,000 distinct CDR3 sequences, 35% to 40% of which are singletons, and around 60% rests with the top ten. V lost 2 bases, J lost 4 bases, and 4 bases stayed unmatched. The CDR3 is made up of 16 amino acids. Germline V gives CDR1 LNHNV, CDR2 YYDKDF (reference sequence). As concerns this clonotype: Its antigen is undetermined.

This chain joins TRBV15 and TRBJ2-7; 14 bases map to TRBD2. The TCR originated in a human donor in good health (CMV status not recorded). Some clones in this sample may be carry-over from other donors' samples. The sample was CD8+ T cells from cultured PBMCs, taken from culture after CMV antigen stimulation. In DNA form, the CDR3 reads TGTGCCACCAGCAGAAAGGGGACTAGCGGGAGTTACGAGCAGTACTTC. Residues: CATSRKGTSGSYEQYF.